This T cell receptor beta chain was profiled in a study of blood T cell repertoires in COVID-19. Overall study: Specimens from acute and convalescent COVID-19 originated in the United States, Italy and Spain. The cDNA or gDNA used as material had been derived from T cells, B-cell-depleted T cells, or PBMCs.

In the original workflow: Reference gene primer amplification yielded estimated nucleated cell counts. TCRdb's copy holds only in-frame clones and misses some; the assay was immunoSEQ multiplex PCR. D and trimming were read from the DNA, whereas the V and J calls and clone size are those reported in that table. The table has 87,000 or so clones, about nine tenths seen once. The V gene lost 1 base and the J gene lost 8 bases, with 11 bases spanning the gap. Germline V gives CDR1 SGHTA, CDR2 FQGNSA. The CDR3 is 13 residues long. The sequence came from a woman aged 50 to 65 with active or convalescent COVID-19. The sample consisted of peripheral blood. V and J are TRBV7-2 and TRBJ1-1; D call uncertain. CDR3 nucleotides: TGTGCCAGCAGCTTAGATTCGGGATTCGAAGCTTTCTTT. This translates into CASSLDSGFEAFF.